This T cell receptor beta chain derives from a study of T cell responses to AZD1222 COVID-19 vaccine (dated by TCRdb to about 2021). With respect to the entire study: AZD1222 recipients given second doses at about 4 weeks or at about 12 weeks were pooled, since spike-specific TCR depth and breadth were not found to differ between the two schedules. A total of just over 230 trial participants underwent TCR sequencing, of whom 200 to 220 had received two doses of AZD1222 and about 25 had received two doses of the MenACWY control vaccine. Trial participants were enrolled by age into 18-55, 56-69 and 70-plus year subgroups, with approximately 160, 26 and 62 TCR-sequenced participants respectively.

The CDR3 regions of human TCRbeta chains were analyzed by immunosequencing. Turning to the authors' computational methods: Repertoire TCRs were matched against a reference library of SARS-CoV-2-specific TCRs generated with the MIRA antigen-specificity platform. Breadth meant the fraction of unique TCRs that were SARS-CoV-2-associated, whereas depth meant the fraction of total T cells that were SARS-CoV-2-associated. Each spike-specific TCR was assigned to its reactive spike region and to a CD4 or CD8 class using the MIRA data. Log10-transformed breadth and depth values were compared by one-way ANOVA with Sidak's multiple comparisons tests. TCRdb stores this immuneACCESS table with in-frame sequences only. Part of the clones is absent; in the studies checked, under half of the shortfall reflects unresolved V genes, and no reason is known for the rest. From that table come the V and J calls and clone size; the DNA was used to work out D and trimming. This sample has 140,000 or so clones in its table, and over 75% of those were observed once. The top ten clones comprise roughly 1.7% of the sample.

Comments on this clone: Its antigen is still unknown. Per-nucleotide qualities are absent, and no much larger clonotype sits a single base away.

Summary of the overall study and its limitations: The vaccine-associated CD4 TCRs covered the entire spike protein, and the dominant responses fell in regions 160-218 and 743-854. Most participants were white British and females outnumbered males, and the authors suggested that clonal diversity may have been underestimated. After two AZD1222 doses, spike-specific TCR breadth and depth were significantly higher than at day 0 and than in MenACWY recipients. Conclusions about previously exposed vaccinees are limited, since just five or six AZD1222 recipients were seropositive for SARS-CoV-2 at baseline. Epitopes outside the regions mutated in the B.1.351 and B.1.1.7 variants were reportedly recognized by nearly half of the unique spike-specific TCRs. No day 14 peak-response samples were available, so repertoires were characterized only after the peak T cell response. In the small 56-69-year group, the increase in depth fell short of significance, most likely because of low power.

The CDR3 goes from the cysteine to the phenylalanine over 20 residues. The DNA shown is the 60-base CDR3, in frame from base 1. The CDR1 and CDR2 encoded by the germline V gene are SGHDN and FVKESK. The time point label, read with the paper, signifies: baseline before first vaccination. The vaccinee samples were drawn from two UK trials, COV001 and COV002, one of which was a single-blind randomized controlled phase 2/3 trial testing AZD1222 (ChAdOx1 nCoV-19) in healthy adults. For TCRbeta chain sequencing, PBMC samples were collected from trial participants at day 0 and at day 28 after the second dose.

Sample: peripheral blood, taken on day 0 of AZD1222 vaccination. The clonotype comes from an adult in good health. The chain is made from TRBV14 and TRBJ2-5; 8 central bases correspond to TRBD2. The DNA sequence reads TGTCCCCCCACCCAACAAAACTCGCGGGGGGAGGGGAGGGGTCAAGAGACCCAGTACTTC. It is translated as CPPTQQNSRGEGRGQETQYF.